This T cell receptor beta chain emerged from a study of sequential checkpoint blockade in melanoma (dated by TCRdb to about 2019). Regarding the complete study: In a 1:1 randomization, patients received either first-line nivolumab then ipilimumab (arm A) or ipilimumab then nivolumab (arm B). Maintenance nivolumab came after both trial sequences. DNA from some 89 melanoma tumor samples collected before treatment underwent TCRbeta immunosequencing. For about two dozen patients, matched tumor biopsies were taken both before treatment and at week 13, after single-agent nivolumab (arm A) or ipilimumab (arm B). In 60% to 85% of the matched pre- and post-treatment tumor biopsy pairs, both biopsies came from the same lesion.

The treatment or condition label on this specimen signifies: randomized to nivolumab then ipilimumab (arm A) or the reverse (arm B). None of the trial patients had been given prior DNA-damaging chemotherapy. Samples were obtained from patients with melanoma enrolled in CheckMate 064, a randomized, open-label phase II trial of sequential checkpoint blockade. Genomic DNA from formalin-fixed paraffin-embedded (FFPE) tissue samples was used for tumor TCR sequencing. This clone was seen repeatedly, ten times or more. The clone's antigen remains unknown. No base qualities exist here, and no much larger clone lies one base off it. General study outcomes and caveats: In the nivolumab-first arm (arm A), pretreatment tumor TIL clonality was associated with response (P = .04). Within-arm analyses of tumor T-cell fraction were constrained by small sample sizes and reduced statistical power. PD-L1 staining and CD8+ T-cell counts correlated with tumor T-cell fraction and clonality, whereas mutational load did not. Validation of the response-prediction model combining TCR metrics and mutation burden is needed in larger, independent patient cohorts. Patients whose tumor T-cell fraction and clonality increased by week 13 were about 30 times more likely to achieve clinical benefit.

The CDR3 sequence holds 17 residues, the cysteine and phenylalanine included. Only the CDR3 portion is preserved as DNA: 51 bases, with reading frame beginning at the first base. Between the V and J ends, shortened by 5 bases and 4 bases respectively, the junction contains 22 bases. The germline V gene sets CDR1 to SGHNT and CDR2 to YENEEA. The immunoSEQ Assay was used to immunosequence TCRbeta CDR3 regions from genomic DNA. Genomic DNA was amplified by bias-controlled multiplex PCR before high-throughput sequencing. Processing in the source paper ran as follows. To quantify the absolute abundance of each unique TCRbeta CDR3 region, the sequences were collapsed and filtered. Clonality, defined as 1 minus Pielou's evenness, was calculated using only productive rearrangements. Tumor T-cell fraction was computed by normalizing TCRbeta template counts to usable DNA, estimated from several housekeeping genes. A previously published method was used to identify clones whose frequencies were significantly greater in on-treatment samples than in baseline samples. TCRdb stores this immuneACCESS table with in-frame sequences only. Part of the clones is absent; in the studies checked, under half of the shortfall reflects unresolved V genes, and no reason is known for the rest. The V and J calls and clone size are taken from that table; D and trimming were inferred from the DNA. This sample is represented by roughly 3,700 clones; roughly 24% of them were singletons. 9.1% of the sample belongs to the ten largest clones.

This material consisted of tumor tissue (inferred from file names), taken from a patient given nivolumab and ipilimumab in sequence. Recombination connected TRBV11-3 to TRBJ2-3, with a weak D call of TRBD2 (7 bases match). The origin of this receptor is a human donor with melanoma. The CDR3 has the sequence CASSPQPGLGGSDTQYF. The DNA reads as follows: TGTGCCAGCAGCCCCCAACCCGGACTAGGGGGTTCAGATACGCAGTATTTT.